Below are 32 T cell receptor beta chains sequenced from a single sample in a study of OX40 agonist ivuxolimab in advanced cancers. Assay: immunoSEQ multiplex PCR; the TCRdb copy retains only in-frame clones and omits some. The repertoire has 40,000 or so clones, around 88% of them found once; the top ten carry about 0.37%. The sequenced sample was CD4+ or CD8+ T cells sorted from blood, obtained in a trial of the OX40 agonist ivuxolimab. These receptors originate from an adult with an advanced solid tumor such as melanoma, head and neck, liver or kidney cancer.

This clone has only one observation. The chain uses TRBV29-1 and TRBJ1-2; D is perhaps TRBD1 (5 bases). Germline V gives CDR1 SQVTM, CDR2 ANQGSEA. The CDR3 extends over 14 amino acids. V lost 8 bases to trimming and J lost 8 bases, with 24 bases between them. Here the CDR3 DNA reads TGCAGCACGACTGCGGGAGGAGGGGTTGGGGGCTACACCTTC. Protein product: CSTTAGGGVGGYTF.

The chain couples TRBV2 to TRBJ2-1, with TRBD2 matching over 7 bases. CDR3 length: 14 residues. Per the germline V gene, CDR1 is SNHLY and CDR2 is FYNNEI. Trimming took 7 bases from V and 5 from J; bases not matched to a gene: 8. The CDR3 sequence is CASKNRLADNEQFF. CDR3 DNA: TGTGCCAGCAAGAACCGACTAGCCGACAATGAGCAGTTCTTC.

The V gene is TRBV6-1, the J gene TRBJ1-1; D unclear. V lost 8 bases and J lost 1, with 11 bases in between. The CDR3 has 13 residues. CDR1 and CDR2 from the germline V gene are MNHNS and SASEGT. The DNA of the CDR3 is TGTGCCAGCTCGACCCTAAGGAACACTGAAGCTTTCTTT. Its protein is CASSTLRNTEAFF.

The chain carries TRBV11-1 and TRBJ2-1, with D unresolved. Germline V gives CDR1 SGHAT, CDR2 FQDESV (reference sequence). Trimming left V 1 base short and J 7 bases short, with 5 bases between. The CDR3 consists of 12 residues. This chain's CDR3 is CASSLVRNEQFF. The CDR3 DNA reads TGTGCCAGCAGCTTAGTGAGAAATGAGCAGTTCTTC.

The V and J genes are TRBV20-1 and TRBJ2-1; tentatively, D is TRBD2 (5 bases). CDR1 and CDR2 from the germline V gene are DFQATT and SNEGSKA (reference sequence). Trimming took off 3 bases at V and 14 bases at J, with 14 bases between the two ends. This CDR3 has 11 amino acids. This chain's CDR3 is CSASPQEVEFF. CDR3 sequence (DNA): TGCAGTGCTAGCCCTCAGGAGGTAGAGTTCTTC.

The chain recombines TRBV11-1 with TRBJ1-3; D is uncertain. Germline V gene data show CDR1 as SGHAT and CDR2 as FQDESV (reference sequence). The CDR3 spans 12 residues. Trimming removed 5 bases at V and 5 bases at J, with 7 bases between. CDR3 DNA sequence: TGTGCCAGCAGCCGCGACCGAAACACCATATATTTT. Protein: CASSRDRNTIYF. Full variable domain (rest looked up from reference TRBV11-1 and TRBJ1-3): EAEVAQSPRYKITEKSQAVAFWCDPISGHATLYWYRQILGQGPELLVQFQDESVVDDSQLPKDRFSAERLKGVDSTLKIQPAELGDSAMYLCASSRDRNTIYFGEGSWLTVV.

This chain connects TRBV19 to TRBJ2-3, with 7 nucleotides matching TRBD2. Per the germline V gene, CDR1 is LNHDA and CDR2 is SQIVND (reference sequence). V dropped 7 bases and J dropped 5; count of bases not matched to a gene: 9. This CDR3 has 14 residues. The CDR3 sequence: CASTVGGARDTQYF. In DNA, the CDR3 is TGTGCCAGTACAGTGGGAGGGGCGAGAGATACGCAGTATTTT.

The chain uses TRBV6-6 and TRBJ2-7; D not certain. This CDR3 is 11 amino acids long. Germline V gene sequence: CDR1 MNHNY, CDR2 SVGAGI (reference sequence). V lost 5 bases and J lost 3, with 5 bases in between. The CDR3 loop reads CASSNHYEQYF. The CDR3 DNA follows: TGTGCCAGCAGTAACCACTACGAGCAGTACTTC.

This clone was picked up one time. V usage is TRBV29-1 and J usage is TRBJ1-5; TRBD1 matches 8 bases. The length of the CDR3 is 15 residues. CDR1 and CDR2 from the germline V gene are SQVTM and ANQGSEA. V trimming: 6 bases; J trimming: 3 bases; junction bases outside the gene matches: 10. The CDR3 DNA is TGCAGCGTCCAGGGGGCAGAGGGCCTCAATCAGCCCCAGCATTTT. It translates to CSVQGAEGLNQPQHF.

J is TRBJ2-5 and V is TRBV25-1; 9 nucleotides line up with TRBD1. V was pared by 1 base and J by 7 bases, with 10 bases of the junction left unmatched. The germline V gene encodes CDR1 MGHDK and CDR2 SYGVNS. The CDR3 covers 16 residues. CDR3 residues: CASSELSGTGRGTQYF. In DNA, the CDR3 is TGTGCCAGCAGTGAATTATCCGGGACAGGGAGGGGGACCCAGTACTTC.

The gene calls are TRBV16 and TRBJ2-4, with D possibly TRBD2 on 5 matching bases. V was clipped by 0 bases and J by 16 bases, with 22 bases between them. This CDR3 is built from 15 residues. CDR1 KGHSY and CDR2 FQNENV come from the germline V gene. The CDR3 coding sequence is TGTGCCAGCAGCCAATCGTTCGGAGGCAGCGCTTCCTTATACTTC. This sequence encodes CASSQSFGGSASLYF.

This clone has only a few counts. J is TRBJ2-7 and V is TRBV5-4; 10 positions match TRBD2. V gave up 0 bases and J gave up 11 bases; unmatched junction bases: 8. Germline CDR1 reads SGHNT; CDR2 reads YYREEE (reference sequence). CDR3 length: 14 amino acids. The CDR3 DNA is TGTGCCAGCAGCTTGGTGGGCGGGACTAGCGACGAGTACTTC. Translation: CASSLVGGTSDEYF. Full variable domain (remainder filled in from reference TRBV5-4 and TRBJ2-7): ETGVTQSPTHLIKTRGQQVTLRCSSQSGHNTVSWYQQALGQGPQFIFQYYREEENGRGNFPPRFSGLQFPNYSSELNVNALELDDSALYLCASSLVGGTSDEYFGPGTRLTVT.

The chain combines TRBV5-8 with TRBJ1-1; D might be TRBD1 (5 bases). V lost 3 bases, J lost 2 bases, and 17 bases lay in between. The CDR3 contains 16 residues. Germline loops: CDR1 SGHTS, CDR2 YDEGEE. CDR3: CASSSGTPRRNTEAFF. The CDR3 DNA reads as TGTGCCAGCAGCTCCGGGACGCCCAGGAGAAACACTGAAGCTTTCTTT.

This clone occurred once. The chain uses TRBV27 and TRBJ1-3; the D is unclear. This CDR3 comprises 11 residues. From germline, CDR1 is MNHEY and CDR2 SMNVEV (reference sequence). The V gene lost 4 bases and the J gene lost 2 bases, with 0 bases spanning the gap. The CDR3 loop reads CASSSGNTIYF. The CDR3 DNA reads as TGTGCCAGCAGTTCTGGAAACACCATATATTTT.

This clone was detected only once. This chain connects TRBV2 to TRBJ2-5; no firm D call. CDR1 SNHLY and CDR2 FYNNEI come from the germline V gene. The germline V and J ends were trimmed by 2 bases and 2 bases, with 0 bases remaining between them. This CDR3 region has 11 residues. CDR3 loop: CASSEQETQYF. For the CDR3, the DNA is TGTGCCAGCAGTGAACAAGAGACCCAGTACTTC.

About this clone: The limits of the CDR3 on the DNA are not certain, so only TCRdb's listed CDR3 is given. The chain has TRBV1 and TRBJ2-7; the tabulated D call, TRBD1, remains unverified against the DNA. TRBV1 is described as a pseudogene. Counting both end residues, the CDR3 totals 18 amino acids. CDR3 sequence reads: CTSSQVKVGTGATYEQYF.

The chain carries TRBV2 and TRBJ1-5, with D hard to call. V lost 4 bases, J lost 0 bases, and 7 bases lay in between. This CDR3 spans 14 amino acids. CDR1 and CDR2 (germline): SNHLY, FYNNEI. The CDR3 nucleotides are TGTGCCAGCAGTGCGGGGAGTAGCAATCAGCCCCAGCATTTT. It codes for CASSAGSSNQPQHF. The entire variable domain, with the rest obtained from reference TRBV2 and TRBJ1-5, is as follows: EPEVTQTPSHQVTQMGQEVILRCVPISNHLYFYWYRQILGQKVEFLVSFYNNEISEKSEIFDDQFSVERPDGSNFTLKIRSTKLEDSAMYFCASSAGSSNQPQHFGDGTRLSIL.

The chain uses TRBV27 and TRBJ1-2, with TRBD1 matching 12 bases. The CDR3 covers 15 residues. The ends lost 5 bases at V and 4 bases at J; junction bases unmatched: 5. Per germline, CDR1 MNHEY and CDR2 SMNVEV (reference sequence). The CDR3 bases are TGTGCCAGCAGTACGGGACAGGGGGCGATCTATGGCTACACCTTC. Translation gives CASSTGQGAIYGYTF.

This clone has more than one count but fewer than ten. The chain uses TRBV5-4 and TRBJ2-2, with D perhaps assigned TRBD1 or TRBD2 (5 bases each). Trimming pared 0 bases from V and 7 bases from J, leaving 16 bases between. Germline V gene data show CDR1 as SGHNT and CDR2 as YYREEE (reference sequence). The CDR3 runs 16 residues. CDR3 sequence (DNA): TGTGCCAGCAGCTTGGGTTTTCAGGGACGGATCGGGGAGCTGTTTTTT. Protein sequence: CASSLGFQGRIGELFF.

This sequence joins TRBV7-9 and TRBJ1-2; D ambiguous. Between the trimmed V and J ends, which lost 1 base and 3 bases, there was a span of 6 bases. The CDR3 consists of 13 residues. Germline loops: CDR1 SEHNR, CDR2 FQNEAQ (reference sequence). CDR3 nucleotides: TGTGCCAGCAGCTTAGGGGAACACTATGGCTACACCTTC. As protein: CASSLGEHYGYTF.

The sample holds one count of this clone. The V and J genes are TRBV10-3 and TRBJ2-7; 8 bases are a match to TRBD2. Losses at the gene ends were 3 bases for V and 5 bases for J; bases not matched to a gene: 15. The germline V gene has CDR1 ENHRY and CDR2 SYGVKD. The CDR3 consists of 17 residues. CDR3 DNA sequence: TGTGCCATCAGTGACTCCCGGGGGAGCGGGAGAACCAACGAGCAGTACTTC. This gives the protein CAISDSRGSGRTNEQYF.

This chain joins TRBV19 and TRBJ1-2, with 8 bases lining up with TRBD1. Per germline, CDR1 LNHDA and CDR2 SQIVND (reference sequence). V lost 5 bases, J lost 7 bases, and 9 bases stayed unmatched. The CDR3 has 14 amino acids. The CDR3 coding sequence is TGTGCCAGTAGTGCGGACAGGGTAGGAGGTGGCTACACCTTC. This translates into CASSADRVGGGYTF.

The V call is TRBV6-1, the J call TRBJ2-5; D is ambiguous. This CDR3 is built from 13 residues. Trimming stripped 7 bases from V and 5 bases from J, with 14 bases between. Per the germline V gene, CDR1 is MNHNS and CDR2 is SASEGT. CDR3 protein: CASMGNLGETQYF. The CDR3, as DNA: TGTGCCAGCATGGGAAACCTAGGGGAGACCCAGTACTTC.

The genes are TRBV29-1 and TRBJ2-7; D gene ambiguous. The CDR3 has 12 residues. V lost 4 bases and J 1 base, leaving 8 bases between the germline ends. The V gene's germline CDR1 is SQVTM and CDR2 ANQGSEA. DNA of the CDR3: TGCAGCGTTGGAAGGGTGTCCTACGAGCAGTACTTC. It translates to CSVGRVSYEQYF.

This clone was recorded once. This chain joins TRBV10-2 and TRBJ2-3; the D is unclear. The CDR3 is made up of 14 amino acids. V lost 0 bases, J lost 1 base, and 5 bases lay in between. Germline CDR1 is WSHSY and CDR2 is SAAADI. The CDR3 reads CASSESHGTDTQYF. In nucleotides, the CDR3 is TGCGCCAGCAGTGAGTCCCACGGCACAGATACGCAGTATTTT.

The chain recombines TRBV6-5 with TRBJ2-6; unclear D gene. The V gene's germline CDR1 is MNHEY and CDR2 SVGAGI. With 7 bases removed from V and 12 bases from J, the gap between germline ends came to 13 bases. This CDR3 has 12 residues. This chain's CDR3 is CASTGPLGVLTF. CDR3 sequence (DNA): TGTGCCAGCACCGGCCCTCTTGGCGTCCTGACTTTC.

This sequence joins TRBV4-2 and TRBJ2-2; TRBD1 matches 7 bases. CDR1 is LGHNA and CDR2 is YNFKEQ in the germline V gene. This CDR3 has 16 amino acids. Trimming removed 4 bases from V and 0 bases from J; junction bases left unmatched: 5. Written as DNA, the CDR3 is TGTGCCAGCAGCCCGGTGACAGGGACGAACACCGGGGAGCTGTTTTTT. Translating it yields CASSPVTGTNTGELFF.

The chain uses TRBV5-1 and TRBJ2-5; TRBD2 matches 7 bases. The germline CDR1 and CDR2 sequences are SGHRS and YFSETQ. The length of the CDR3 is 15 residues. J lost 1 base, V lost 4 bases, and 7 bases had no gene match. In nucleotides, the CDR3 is TGCGCCAGCAGCCTTAAGCGGGGATTCCAAGAGACCCAGTACTTC. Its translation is CASSLKRGFQETQYF.

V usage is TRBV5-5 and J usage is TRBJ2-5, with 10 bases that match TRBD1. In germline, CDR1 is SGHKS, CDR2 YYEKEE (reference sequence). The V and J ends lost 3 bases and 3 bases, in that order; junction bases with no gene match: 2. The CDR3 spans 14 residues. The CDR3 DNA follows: TGTGCCAGCAGCTCTGGGACAGGGGAAGAGACCCAGTACTTC. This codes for CASSSGTGEETQYF.

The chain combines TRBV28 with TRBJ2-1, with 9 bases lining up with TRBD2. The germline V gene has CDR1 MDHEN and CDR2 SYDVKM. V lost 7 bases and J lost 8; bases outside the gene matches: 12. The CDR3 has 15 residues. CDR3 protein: CASTSGKGTRDEQFF. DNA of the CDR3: TGTGCCAGCACTAGCGGGAAAGGGACTCGGGATGAGCAGTTCTTC.

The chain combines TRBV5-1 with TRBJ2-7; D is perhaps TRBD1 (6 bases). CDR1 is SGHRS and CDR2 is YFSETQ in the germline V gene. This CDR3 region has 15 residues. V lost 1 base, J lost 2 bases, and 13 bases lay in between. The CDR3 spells CASSLLTGQAYEQYF. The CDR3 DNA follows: TGCGCCAGCAGCTTGTTGACGGGACAAGCCTACGAGCAGTACTTC.

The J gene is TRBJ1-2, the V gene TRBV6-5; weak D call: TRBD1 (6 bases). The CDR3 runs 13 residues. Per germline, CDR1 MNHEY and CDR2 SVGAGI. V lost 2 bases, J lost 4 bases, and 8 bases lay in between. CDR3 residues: CASSYTGTYGYTF. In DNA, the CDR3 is TGTGCCAGCAGTTACACAGGGACCTATGGCTACACCTTC.